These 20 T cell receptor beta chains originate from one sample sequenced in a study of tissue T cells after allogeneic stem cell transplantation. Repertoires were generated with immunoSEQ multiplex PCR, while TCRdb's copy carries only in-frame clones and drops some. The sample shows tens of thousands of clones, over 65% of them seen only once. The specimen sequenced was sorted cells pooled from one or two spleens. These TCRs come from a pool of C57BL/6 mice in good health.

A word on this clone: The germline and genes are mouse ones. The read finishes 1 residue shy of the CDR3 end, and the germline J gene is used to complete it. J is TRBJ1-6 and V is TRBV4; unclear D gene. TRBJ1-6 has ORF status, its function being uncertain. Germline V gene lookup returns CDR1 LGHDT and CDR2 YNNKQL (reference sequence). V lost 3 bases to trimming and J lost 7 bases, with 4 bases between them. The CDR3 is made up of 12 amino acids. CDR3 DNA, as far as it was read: TGTGCCAGCAGCTATGGCAATTCGCCCCTCTAC. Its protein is CASSYGNSPLY. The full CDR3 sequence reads CASSYGNSPLYF.

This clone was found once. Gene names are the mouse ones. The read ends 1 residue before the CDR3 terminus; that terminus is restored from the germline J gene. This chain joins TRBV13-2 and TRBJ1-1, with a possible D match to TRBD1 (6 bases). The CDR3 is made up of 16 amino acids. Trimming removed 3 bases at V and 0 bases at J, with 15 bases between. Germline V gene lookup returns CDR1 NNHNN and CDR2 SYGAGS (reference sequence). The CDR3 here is CASGVRPGQANTEVFF. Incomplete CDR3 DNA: TGTGCCAGCGGTGTCCGACCGGGACAAGCAAACACAGAAGTCTTC.

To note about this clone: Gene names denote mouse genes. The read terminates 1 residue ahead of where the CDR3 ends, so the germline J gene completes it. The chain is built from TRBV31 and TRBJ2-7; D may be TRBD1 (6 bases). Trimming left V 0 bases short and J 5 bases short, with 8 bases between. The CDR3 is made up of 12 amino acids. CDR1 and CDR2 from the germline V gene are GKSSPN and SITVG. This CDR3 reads CAWSLGQNEQYF. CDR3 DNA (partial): TGTGCCTGGAGTCTAGGACAGAATGAACAGTAC.

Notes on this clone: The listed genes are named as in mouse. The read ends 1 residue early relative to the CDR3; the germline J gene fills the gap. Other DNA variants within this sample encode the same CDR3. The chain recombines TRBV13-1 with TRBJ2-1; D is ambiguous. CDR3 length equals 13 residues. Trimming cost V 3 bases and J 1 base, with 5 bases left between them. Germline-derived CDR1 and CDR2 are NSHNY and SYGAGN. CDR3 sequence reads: CASSGGNYAEQFF. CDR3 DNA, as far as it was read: TGTGCCAGCAGTGGCGGAAACTATGCTGAGCAGTTC.

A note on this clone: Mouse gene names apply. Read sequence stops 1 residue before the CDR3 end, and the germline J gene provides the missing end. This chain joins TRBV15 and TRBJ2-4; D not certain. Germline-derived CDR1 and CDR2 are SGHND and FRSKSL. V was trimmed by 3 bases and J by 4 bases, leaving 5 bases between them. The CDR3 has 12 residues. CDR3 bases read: TGTGCCAGCAGTTTGGCTGAAAACACCTTGTAC. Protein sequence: CASSLAENTLY. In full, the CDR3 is CASSLAENTLYF.

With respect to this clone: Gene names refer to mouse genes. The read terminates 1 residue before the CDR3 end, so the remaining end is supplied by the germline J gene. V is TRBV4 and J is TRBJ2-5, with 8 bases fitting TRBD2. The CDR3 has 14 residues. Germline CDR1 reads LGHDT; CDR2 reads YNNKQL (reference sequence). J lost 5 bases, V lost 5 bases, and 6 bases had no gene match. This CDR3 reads CASSPDWGGDTQYF. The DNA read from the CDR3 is TGTGCCAGCAGCCCCGACTGGGGAGGAGACACCCAGTAC.

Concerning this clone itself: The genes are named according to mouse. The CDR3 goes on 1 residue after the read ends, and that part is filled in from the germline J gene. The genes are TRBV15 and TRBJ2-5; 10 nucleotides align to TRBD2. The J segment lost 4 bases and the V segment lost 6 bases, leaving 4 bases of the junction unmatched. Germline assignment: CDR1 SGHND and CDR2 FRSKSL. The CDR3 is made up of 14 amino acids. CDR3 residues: CASSPDWGEDTQYF. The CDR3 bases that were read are TGTGCCAGCAGCCCAGACTGGGGGGAAGACACCCAGTAC.

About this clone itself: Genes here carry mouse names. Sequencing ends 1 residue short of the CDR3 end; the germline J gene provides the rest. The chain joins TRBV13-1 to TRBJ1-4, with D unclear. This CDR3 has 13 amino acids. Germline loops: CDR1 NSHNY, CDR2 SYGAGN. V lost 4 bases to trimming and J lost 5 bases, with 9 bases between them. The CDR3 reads CASSRATNERLFF. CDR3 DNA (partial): TGTGCCAGCAGTAGGGCAACAAACGAAAGATTATTT.

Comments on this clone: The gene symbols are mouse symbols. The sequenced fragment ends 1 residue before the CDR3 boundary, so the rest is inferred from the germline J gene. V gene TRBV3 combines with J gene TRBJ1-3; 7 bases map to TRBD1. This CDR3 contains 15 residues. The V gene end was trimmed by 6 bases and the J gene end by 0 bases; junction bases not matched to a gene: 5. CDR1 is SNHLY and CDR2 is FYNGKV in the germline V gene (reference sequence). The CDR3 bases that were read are TGTGCCAGCAGTCGACAGGGTTCTTCTGGAAATACGCTCTAT. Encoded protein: CASSRQGSSGNTLY. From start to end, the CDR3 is CASSRQGSSGNTLYF.

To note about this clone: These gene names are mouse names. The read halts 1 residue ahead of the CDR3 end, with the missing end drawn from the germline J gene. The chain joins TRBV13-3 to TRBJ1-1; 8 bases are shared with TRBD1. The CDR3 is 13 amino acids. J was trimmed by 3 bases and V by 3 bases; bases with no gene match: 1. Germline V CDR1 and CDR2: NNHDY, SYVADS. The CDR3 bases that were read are TGTGCCAGCAGTGGGACAGGGTACACAGAAGTCTTC. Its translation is CASSGTGYTEVF. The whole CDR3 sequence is CASSGTGYTEVFF.

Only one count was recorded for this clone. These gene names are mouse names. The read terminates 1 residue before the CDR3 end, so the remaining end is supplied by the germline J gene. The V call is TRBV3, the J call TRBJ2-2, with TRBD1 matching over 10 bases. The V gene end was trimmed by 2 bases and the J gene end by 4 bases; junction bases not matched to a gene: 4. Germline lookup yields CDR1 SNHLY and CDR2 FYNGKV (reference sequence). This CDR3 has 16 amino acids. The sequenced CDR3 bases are TGTGCCAGCAGCTTAAGACAGGGGGCGACCACCGGGCAGCTCTAC. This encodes CASSLRQGATTGQLY. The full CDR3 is CASSLRQGATTGQLYF.

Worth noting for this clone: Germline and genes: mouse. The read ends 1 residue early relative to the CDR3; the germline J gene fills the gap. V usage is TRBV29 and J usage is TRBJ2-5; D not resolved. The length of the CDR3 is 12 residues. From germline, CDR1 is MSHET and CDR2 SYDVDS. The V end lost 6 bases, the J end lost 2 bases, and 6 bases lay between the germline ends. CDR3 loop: CASRTVQDTQYF. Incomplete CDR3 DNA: TGTGCTAGCAGAACTGTCCAAGACACCCAGTAC.

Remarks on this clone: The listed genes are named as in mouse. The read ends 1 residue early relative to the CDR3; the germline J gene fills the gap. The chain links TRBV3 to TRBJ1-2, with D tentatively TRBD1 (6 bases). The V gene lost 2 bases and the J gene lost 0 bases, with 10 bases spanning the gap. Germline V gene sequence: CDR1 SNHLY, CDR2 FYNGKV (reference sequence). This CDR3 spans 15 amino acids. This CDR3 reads CASSLTWTANSDYTF. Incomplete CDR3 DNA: TGTGCCAGCAGCTTAACCTGGACAGCAAACTCCGACTACACC.

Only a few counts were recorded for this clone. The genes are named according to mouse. CDR3 loop: CASSLRTGSGNTLYF. The sequenced CDR3 bases are TGTGCCAGCTCTCTCCGGACAGGTTCTGGAAATACGCTCTAT. The genes are TRBV12-1 and TRBJ1-3; the match to TRBD1 covers 7 bases. The CDR3 goes on 1 residue after the read ends, and that part is filled in from the germline J gene. This CDR3 comprises 15 residues. V dropped 0 bases and J dropped 0; count of bases not matched to a gene: 1. Germline-derived CDR1 and CDR2 are SGHSN and HYEKVE. Based on the CDR3 plus reference TRBV12-1 and TRBJ1-3, the full variable domain is DSGVVQSPRHIIKEKGGRSVLTCIPISGHSNVVWYQQTLGKELKFLIQHYEKVERDKGFLPSRFSVQQFDDYHSEMNMSALELEDSAMYFCASSLRTGSGNTLYFGEGSRLIVV.

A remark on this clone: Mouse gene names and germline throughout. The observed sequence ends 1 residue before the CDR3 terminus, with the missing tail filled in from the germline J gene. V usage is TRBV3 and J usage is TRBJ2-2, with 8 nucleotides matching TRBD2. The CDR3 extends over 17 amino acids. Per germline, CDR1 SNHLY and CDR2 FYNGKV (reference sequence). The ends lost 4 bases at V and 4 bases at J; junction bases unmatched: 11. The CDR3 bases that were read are TGTGCCAGCAGCTACTCAACTGGGGGACTCCCCACCGGGCAGCTCTAC. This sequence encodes CASSYSTGGLPTGQLY. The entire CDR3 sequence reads CASSYSTGGLPTGQLYF.

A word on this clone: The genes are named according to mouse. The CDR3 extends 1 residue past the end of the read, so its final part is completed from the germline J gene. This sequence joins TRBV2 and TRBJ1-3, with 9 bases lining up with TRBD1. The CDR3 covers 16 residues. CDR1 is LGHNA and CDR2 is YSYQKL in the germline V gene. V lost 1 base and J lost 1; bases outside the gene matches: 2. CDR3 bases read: TGTGCCAGCAGCCAAGGAGGGACAGGGTCTGGAAATACGCTCTAT. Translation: CASSQGGTGSGNTLY. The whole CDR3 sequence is CASSQGGTGSGNTLYF. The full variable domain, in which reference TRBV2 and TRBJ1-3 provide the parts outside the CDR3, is DPKIIQKPKYLVAVTGSEKILICEQYLGHNAMYWYRQSAKKPLEFMFSYSYQKLMDNQTASSRFQPQSSKKNHLDLQITALKPDDSATYFCASSQGGTGSGNTLYFGEGSRLIVV.

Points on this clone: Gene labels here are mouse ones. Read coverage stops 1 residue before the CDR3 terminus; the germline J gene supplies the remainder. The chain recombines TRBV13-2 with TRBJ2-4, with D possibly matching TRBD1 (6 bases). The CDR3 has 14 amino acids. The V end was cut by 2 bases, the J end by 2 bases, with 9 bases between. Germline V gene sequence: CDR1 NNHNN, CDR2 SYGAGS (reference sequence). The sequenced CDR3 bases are TGTGCCAGCGGTGAATACAGGGCTCAAAACACCTTGTAC. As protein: CASGEYRAQNTLY. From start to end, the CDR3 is CASGEYRAQNTLYF.

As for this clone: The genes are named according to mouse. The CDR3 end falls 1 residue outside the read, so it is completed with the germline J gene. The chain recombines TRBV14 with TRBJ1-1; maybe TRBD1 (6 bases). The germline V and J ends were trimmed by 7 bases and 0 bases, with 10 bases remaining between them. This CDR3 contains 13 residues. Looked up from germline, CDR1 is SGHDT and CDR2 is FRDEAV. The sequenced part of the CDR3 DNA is TGTGCCAGCGCACGACAGGCAAACACAGAAGTCTTC. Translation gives CASARQANTEVF. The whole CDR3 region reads CASARQANTEVFF.

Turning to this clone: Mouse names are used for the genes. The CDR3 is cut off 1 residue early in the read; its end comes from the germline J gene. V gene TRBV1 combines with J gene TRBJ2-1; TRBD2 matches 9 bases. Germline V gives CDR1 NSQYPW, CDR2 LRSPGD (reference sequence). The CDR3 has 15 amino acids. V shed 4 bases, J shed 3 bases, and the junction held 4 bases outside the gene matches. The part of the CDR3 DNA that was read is TGCACCTGCAGTGTCCGACTGGGGGTCTATGCTGAGCAGTTC. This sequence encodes CTCSVRLGVYAEQF. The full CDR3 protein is CTCSVRLGVYAEQFF.

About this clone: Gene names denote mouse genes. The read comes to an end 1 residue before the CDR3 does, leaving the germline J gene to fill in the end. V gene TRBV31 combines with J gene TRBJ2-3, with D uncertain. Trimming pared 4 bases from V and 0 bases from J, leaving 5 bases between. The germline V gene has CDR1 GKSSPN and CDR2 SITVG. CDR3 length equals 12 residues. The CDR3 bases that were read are TGTGCCTGGACCAGTAGTGCAGAAACGCTGTAT. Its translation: CAWTSSAETLY. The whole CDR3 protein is CAWTSSAETLYF.